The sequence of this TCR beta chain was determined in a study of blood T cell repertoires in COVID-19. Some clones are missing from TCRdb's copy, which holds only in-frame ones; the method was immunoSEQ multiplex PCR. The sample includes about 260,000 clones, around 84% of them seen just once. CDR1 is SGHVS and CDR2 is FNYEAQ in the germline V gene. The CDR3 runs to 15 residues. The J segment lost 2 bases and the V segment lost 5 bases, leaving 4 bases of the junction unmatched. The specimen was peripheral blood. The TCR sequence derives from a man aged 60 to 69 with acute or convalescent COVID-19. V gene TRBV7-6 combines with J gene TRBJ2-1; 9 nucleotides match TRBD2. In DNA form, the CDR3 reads TGTGCCAGCAGCCTTAGCGGGAGCACCTACAATGAGCAGTTCTTC. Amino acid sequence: CASSLSGSTYNEQFF.